Following are 11 T cell receptor beta chains from one sample sequenced in a study of siplizumab effects on memory and regulatory T cells. Only in-frame clones appear in the TCRdb table, and some are missing; sequencing was by immunoSEQ multiplex PCR. The data hold under 150,000 clones, with roughly 94% observed a single time. Input material: non-Treg CD4+ T cells sorted from blood. The receptors stem from a human donor in good health.

The V and J genes are TRBV12-5 and TRBJ2-2; the D is unclear. Germline V gene sequence: CDR1 LGHNT, CDR2 FRNRAP. The CDR3 runs 12 residues. V was trimmed by 5 bases and J by 5 bases, leaving 6 bases between them. CDR3 coding DNA: TGTGCTAGTGGTCACGGGACCGGGGAGCTGTTTTTT. Translating gives CASGHGTGELFF.

The rearrangement uses TRBV10-1 and TRBJ2-3; D possibly corresponds to TRBD1 (5 bases). The length of the CDR3 is 16 residues. V lost 0 bases and J 4 bases, leaving 14 bases between the germline ends. Germline loops: CDR1 WNHNN, CDR2 SYGVQD (reference sequence). The CDR3 sequence is CASSESPGWVSDTQYF. The CDR3 DNA reads as TGCGCCAGCAGTGAGTCTCCAGGGTGGGTGTCAGATACGCAGTATTTT.

V gene TRBV5-5 combines with J gene TRBJ1-1; maybe TRBD1 (5 bases). Trimming pared 1 base from V and 0 bases from J, leaving 10 bases between. Germline V CDR1 and CDR2: SGHKS, YYEKEE (reference sequence). CDR3 size: 15 residues. This CDR3 is CASSLLDSLNTEAFF. DNA of the CDR3: TGTGCCAGCAGCTTGCTCGACAGCCTGAACACTGAAGCTTTCTTT.

The chain is built from TRBV27 and TRBJ2-3, with 11 nucleotides matching TRBD1. The CDR3 is made up of 16 amino acids. Germline CDR1 is MNHEY and CDR2 is SMNVEV (reference sequence). V lost 5 bases to trimming and J lost 3 bases; unmatched junction nucleotides: 7. The CDR3 DNA follows: TGTGCCAGCAGTCCGTTCGGGACAGGGGGTACAGATACGCAGTATTTT. Amino acids: CASSPFGTGGTDTQYF.

V usage is TRBV10-3 and J usage is TRBJ2-1, with D possibly matching TRBD2 (6 bases). The germline V and J ends were trimmed by 4 bases and 7 bases, with 11 bases remaining between them. This CDR3 region has 13 residues. Germline CDR1 and CDR2: ENHRY and SYGVKD. This CDR3 is CAISGGLSNEQFF. DNA of the CDR3: TGTGCCATCAGTGGGGGACTGTCTAATGAGCAGTTCTTC.

V gene TRBV6-5 combines with J gene TRBJ2-3; D perhaps matches TRBD2 (6 bases). The CDR3 is 15 amino acids. Germline CDR1 and CDR2: MNHEY and SVGAGI. The V and J ends lost 6 bases and 0 bases respectively, with 13 bases between them. CDR3 region: CASRIADTSTDTQYF. The CDR3 nucleotides are TGTGCCAGCAGAATAGCGGATACTAGCACAGATACGCAGTATTTT.

The CDR3 nucleotides are TGTGCCAGCAGTTACCCCAACGATGAGCAGTTCTTC. This gives the protein CASSYPNDEQFF. J is TRBJ2-1 and V is TRBV6-6, with D uncertain. The CDR3 runs 12 residues. Germline V gene data show CDR1 as MNHNY and CDR2 as SVGAGI (reference sequence). V gave up 2 bases and J gave up 8 bases, with 7 bases separating them.

J is TRBJ2-1 and V is TRBV5-1; TRBD2 matches 7 bases. Losses at the gene ends were 5 bases for V and 7 bases for J; bases not matched to a gene: 9. CDR1 SGHRS and CDR2 YFSETQ come from the germline V gene. This CDR3 has 14 residues. CDR3 region: CASRVSGEGNEQFF. In DNA, the CDR3 is TGCGCCAGCAGGGTAAGCGGGGAGGGAAATGAGCAGTTCTTC.

V is TRBV5-1 and J is TRBJ1-2; TRBD1 aligns across 8 bases. CDR1 is SGHRS, CDR2 YFSETQ, per germline. The V segment lost 3 bases and the J segment 7 bases; nucleotides outside the gene matches: 8. This CDR3 has 14 residues. CDR3 loop: CASSWAPGGFGYTF. CDR3 in DNA: TGCGCCAGCAGCTGGGCCCCAGGGGGCTTTGGCTACACCTTC.

V usage is TRBV4-1 and J usage is TRBJ2-5; 9 nucleotides match TRBD2. This CDR3 region has 19 residues. From germline, CDR1 is MGHRA and CDR2 YSYEKL. V lost 4 bases and J lost 5; bases outside the gene matches: 20. CDR3: CASSLLAGAGGQVLETQYF. The CDR3 nucleotides are TGCGCCAGCAGCCTCCTAGCAGGAGCGGGGGGACAAGTCTTGGAGACCCAGTACTTC.

This chain connects TRBV30 to TRBJ2-2; TRBD1 matches at 7 bases. V dropped 2 bases and J dropped 0; count of bases not matched to a gene: 3. The CDR3 spans 15 residues. Germline V gene data show CDR1 as GTSNPN and CDR2 as SVGIG (reference sequence). CDR3 in DNA: TGTGCCTGGAGTTTGGGACAGTCGAACACCGGGGAGCTGTTTTTT. As protein: CAWSLGQSNTGELFF.